One and the same sample provided the 3 T cell receptor beta chains below, sequenced in a study of blood T cell repertoires in COVID-19. Measured with immunoSEQ multiplex PCR; TCRdb has only the in-frame clones, and not every one. There are 500,000 to 600,000 clones in the sample; roughly 89% occur only once, and around 8% lies in the top ten. Sequenced sample: peripheral blood. These receptors all stem from a woman aged 45 to 65 with COVID-19, enrolled during active disease.

The chain joins TRBV5-4 to TRBJ1-2, with 10 bases lining up with TRBD1. The J segment lost 6 bases and the V segment lost 4 bases, leaving 6 bases of the junction unmatched. There are 14 residues in the CDR3. Germline V lookup: CDR1 SGHNT, CDR2 YYREEE (reference sequence). The CDR3 DNA follows: TGTGCCAGCAGCCCGCCGGGACAGGGGCATGGCTACACCTTC. Its translation: CASSPPGQGHGYTF.

V is TRBV27 and J is TRBJ1-2; 7 bases align to TRBD1. The CDR3 length is 15 residues. From germline, CDR1 is MNHEY and CDR2 SMNVEV (reference sequence). With V trimmed by 4 bases and J by 4 bases, 9 bases remained unmatched. CDR3 region: CASSSDRYALYGYTF. The CDR3 DNA reads TGTGCCAGCAGTTCGGACAGGTACGCCCTCTATGGCTACACCTTC.

This chain uses TRBV10-3 with TRBJ1-2; 9 bases align to TRBD1. CDR1 is ENHRY and CDR2 is SYGVKD in the germline V gene. There are 16 residues in the CDR3. The V gene end was trimmed by 3 bases and the J gene end by 8 bases; junction bases not matched to a gene: 13. For the CDR3, the DNA is TGTGCCATCAGTGACCTCGGACAGGGGTCTTCGGGGGGCTACACCTTC. It yields the protein CAISDLGQGSSGGYTF.